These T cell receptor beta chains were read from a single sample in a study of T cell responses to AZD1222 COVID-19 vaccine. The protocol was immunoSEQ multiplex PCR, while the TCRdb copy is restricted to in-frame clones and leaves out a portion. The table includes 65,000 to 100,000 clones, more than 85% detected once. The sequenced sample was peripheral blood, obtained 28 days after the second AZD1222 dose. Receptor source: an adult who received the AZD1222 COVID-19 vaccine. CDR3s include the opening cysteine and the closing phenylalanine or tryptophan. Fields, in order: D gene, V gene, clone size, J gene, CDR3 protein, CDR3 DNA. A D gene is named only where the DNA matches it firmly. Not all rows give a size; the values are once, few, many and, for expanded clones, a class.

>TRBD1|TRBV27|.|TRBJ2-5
CASSLSGRGQGETQYF
TGTGCCAGCAGCCTCTCAGGCCGCGGACAGGGGGAGACCCAGTACTTC
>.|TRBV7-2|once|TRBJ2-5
CASSLVGGETQYF
TGTGCCAGCAGCTTAGTGGGGGGCGAGACCCAGTACTTC
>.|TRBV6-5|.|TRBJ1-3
CASWKSTLGNTIYF
TGTGCCAGCTGGAAATCTACGCTAGGAAACACCATATATTTT
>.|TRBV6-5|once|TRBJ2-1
CASSYSLPGAGNEQFF
TGTGCCAGCAGTTACTCACTACCGGGGGCGGGGAATGAGCAGTTCTTC
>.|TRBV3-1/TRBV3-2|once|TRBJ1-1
CASSQDSTNTEAFF
TGTGCCAGCAGCCAAGATAGCACGAACACTGAAGCTTTCTTT
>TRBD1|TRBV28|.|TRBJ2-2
CASSPRTGTGGSAGELFF
TGTGCCAGCAGTCCCCGAACCGGGACAGGGGGCTCCGCCGGGGAGCTGTTTTTT
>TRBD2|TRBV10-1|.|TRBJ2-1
CASSESGRAVNEQFF
TGCGCCAGCAGTGAGTCTGGGAGGGCGGTCAATGAGCAGTTCTTC
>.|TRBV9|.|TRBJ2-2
CASQAEEGTSGTGELFF
TGTGCCAGCCAAGCCGAGGAAGGGACGTCAGGGACCGGGGAGCTGTTTTTT
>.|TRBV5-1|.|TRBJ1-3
CASGTNSGNTIYF
TGCGCCTCCGGGACAAACTCTGGAAACACCATATATTTT
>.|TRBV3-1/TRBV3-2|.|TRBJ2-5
CASSQGQAQGTQYF
TGTGCCAGCAGCCAAGGACAGGCCCAAGGGACCCAGTACTTC
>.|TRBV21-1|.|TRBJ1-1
CASSKGMGDTEAFF
TGTGCCAGCAGCAAAGGGATGGGGGACACTGAAGCTTTCTTT
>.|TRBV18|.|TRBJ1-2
CASSPGQPGSGYTF
TGTGCCAGCTCACCAGGGCAGCCCGGATCTGGCTACACCTTC
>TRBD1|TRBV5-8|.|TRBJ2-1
CASTKGQVYNEQFF
TGTGCCAGCACCAAGGGACAGGTCTACAATGAGCAGTTCTTC
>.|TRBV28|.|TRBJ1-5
CASSPVGGNQPQHF
TGTGCCAGCAGCCCGGTCGGGGGCAATCAGCCCCAGCATTTT
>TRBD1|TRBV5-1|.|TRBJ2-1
CASTVTQGPKQFF
TGCGCCAGCACCGTGACACAGGGGCCGAAGCAGTTCTTC
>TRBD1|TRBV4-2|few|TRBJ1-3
CASSLSGTGAGNTIYF
TGTGCCAGCAGCCTCTCCGGGACAGGGGCTGGAAACACCATATATTTT
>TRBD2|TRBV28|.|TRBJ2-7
CASGTSGRPGYEQYF
TGTGCCAGTGGGACTAGCGGGAGACCCGGGTACGAGCAGTACTTC
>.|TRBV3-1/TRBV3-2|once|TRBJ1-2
CASSQEQGYTF
TGTGCCAGCAGCCAAGAACAGGGCTACACCTTC
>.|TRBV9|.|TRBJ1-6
CASSVDGYGSPLHF
TGTGCCAGCAGCGTAGACGGCTATGGGTCACCCCTCCACTTT
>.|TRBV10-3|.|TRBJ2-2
CAISESEGLRTGELFF
TGTGCCATCAGTGAGTCGGAGGGCCTGAGGACCGGGGAGCTGTTTTTT